The next 5 T cell receptor beta chains were all read from a single sample in a study of cytomegalovirus exposure and HLA in healthy donors. Repertoires were generated with immunoSEQ multiplex PCR, while TCRdb's copy carries only in-frame clones and drops some. Of 70,000 to 75,000 clones listed, around 94% are singletons. Sequencing used PBMCs. These receptors all stem from a woman aged 18-35 years in good health and CMV-seropositive.

The chain has TRBV5-1 and TRBJ1-1; D is uncertain. Per germline, CDR1 SGHRS and CDR2 YFSETQ. The CDR3 consists of 15 residues. The V end lost 0 bases, the J end lost 4 bases, and 13 bases lay between the germline ends. DNA for the CDR3: TGCGCCAGCAGCTTGGTGGCAGGCGAAGGCACTGAAGCTTTCTTT. Its protein product is CASSLVAGEGTEAFF.

The chain joins TRBV7-2 to TRBJ1-4; TRBD1 matches 7 bases. The CDR3 totals 14 residues. CDR1 is SGHTA and CDR2 is FQGNSA in the germline V gene. V shed 5 bases, J shed 3 bases, and the junction held 3 bases outside the gene matches. Written as DNA, the CDR3 is TGTGCCAGCAGCGTACAGGGGTCTAATGAAAAACTGTTTTTT. Protein product: CASSVQGSNEKLFF.

The J gene is TRBJ2-3, the V gene TRBV18; D might be TRBD2 (5 bases). The CDR3 length is 13 residues. Looked up from germline, CDR1 is KGHSH and CDR2 is LQKENI. V was pared by 6 bases and J by 1 base, with 8 bases between. CDR3 loop: CASSPRGTDTQYF. DNA for the CDR3: TGTGCCAGCTCCCCGAGGGGCACAGATACGCAGTATTTT.

V usage is TRBV5-4 and J usage is TRBJ2-5; 9 bases match TRBD1. The germline V gene encodes CDR1 SGHNT and CDR2 YYREEE (reference sequence). CDR3 length equals 14 residues. Germline trimming cut 4 bases from V and 1 base from J; bases unmatched to any gene: 2. DNA for the CDR3: TGTGCCAGCAGCCTGACAGGGGGCCAAGAGACCCAGTACTTC. This gives the protein CASSLTGGQETQYF.

The gene calls are TRBV5-1 and TRBJ1-2, with D possibly being TRBD1 (6 bases). The V gene's germline CDR1 is SGHRS and CDR2 YFSETQ. The CDR3 contains 14 residues. V was clipped by 5 bases and J by 8 bases, with 19 bases between them. The CDR3 DNA sequence: TGCGCCAGCAGAAATGGCGGCAGGGGAACGGGCTACACCTTC. It specifies CASRNGGRGTGYTF.